This passage covers 4 T cell receptor beta chains from one sample sequenced in a study of blood T cell repertoires in COVID-19 (dated by TCRdb to 2020 to 2022). The library was obtained by the immunoSEQ multiplex PCR assay. TCRdb re-hosts the immuneACCESS table, in-frame sequences only. Its copies lack some clones; in the studies checked, an unresolved V gene accounts for under half of them, and the cause for the rest is not known. This sample comprises some 97,000 clones, approximately 80% of them detected only once. Clones ranked in the top ten supply around an eighth of the sample. Input material: peripheral blood. The receptors shown here come from a man aged 50 to 59 with active or convalescent COVID-19.

V and J are TRBV18 and TRBJ2-5; 10 bases line up with TRBD2. Germline CDR1 reads KGHSH; CDR2 reads LQKENI. CDR3 length: 14 amino acids. V was pared by 5 bases and J by 3 bases, with 3 bases of the junction left unmatched. The CDR3 nucleotides read TGTGCCAGCTCAGATGGGACTAGCGAAGAGACCCAGTACTTC. Amino acids: CASSDGTSEETQYF.

The rearrangement links TRBV19 to TRBJ2-7; 10 nucleotides align to TRBD2. Germline values: CDR1 LNHDA, CDR2 SQIVND (reference sequence). The ends lost 9 bases at V and 4 bases at J; junction bases unmatched: 6. This CDR3 region has 13 residues. The CDR3 DNA sequence: TGTGCCAGACTACTAGCGGGGAGGTACGAGCAGTACTTC. Protein: CARLLAGRYEQYF.

In this sample, this clone turned up once. The gene calls are TRBV7-9 and TRBJ2-7; 7 bases match TRBD2. CDR1 is SEHNR and CDR2 is FQNEAQ in the germline V gene (reference sequence). Trimming removed 7 bases from V and 1 base from J; junction bases left unmatched: 13. The CDR3 consists of 16 residues. CDR3 region: CASTISGGRRSYEQYF. CDR3 in DNA: TGTGCCAGCACCATATCGGGGGGAAGGCGGTCCTACGAGCAGTACTTC.

The chain combines TRBV10-3 with TRBJ2-1; TRBD2 matches at 7 bases. The J segment lost 5 bases and the V segment lost 3 bases, leaving 10 bases of the junction unmatched. CDR3 length equals 16 residues. From germline, CDR1 is ENHRY and CDR2 SYGVKD. This CDR3 reads CAISDLRSGANNEQFF. The CDR3 bases are TGTGCCATCAGTGACCTACGCAGCGGGGCTAACAATGAGCAGTTCTTC.